Here is one T cell receptor beta chain with its context. Its specificity is not known. The record originates from a study of T cell responses to AZD1222 COVID-19 vaccine. At the level of the study: Recipients boosted at about 4 weeks or about 12 weeks are pooled.

Whole-study results and caveats: Nearly half of spike-specific TCRs reportedly target variant regions that are unmutated in the B.1.351 and B.1.1.7 variants. After the peak T cell response, and only then, were repertoires sampled.

Clones were sequenced by immunoSEQ multiplex PCR, and TCRdb holds only the in-frame ones, with some missing. The data hold about 85,000 clones, with roughly nine tenths observed a single time. The CDR3 runs 17 residues. Trimming took 7 bases from V and 0 from J, leaving 19 bases between them. From germline, CDR1 is SEHNR and CDR2 FQNEAQ (reference sequence). Sample: peripheral blood, taken on day 0 of AZD1222 vaccination. The genes are TRBV7-9 and TRBJ1-3; a possible D gene is TRBD1 (5 bases). This receptor was identified in an adult in good health. CDR3 nucleotides: TGTGCCAGCACCCATGAATCCAGGGCCGGCTCTGGAAACACCATATATTTT. It codes for CASTHESRAGSGNTIYF.